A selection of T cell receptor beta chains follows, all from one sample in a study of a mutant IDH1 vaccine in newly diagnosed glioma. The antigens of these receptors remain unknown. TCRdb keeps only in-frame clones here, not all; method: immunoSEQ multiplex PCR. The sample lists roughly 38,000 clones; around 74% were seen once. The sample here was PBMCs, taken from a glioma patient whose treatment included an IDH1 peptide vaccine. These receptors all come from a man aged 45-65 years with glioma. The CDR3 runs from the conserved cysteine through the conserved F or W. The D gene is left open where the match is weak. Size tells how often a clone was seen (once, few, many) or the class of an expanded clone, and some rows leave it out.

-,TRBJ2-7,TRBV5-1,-,CASSLDPWGNYEQYF,TGCGCCAGCAGCTTGGACCCTTGGGGCAACTACGAGCAGTACTTC
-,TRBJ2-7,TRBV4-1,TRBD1,CASSPGDSFYEQYF,TGCGCCAGCAGCCCCGGGGACAGCTTCTACGAGCAGTACTTC
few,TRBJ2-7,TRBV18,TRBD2,CASSPLSGGEQYF,TGTGCCAGCTCACCGCTATCCGGGGGGGAGCAGTACTTC
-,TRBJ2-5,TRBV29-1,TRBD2,CSVGGGRETQYF,TGCAGCGTCGGGGGGGGTAGGGAGACCCAGTACTTC
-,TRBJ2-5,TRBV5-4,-,CASSPGPLGETQYF,TGTGCCAGCAGCCCAGGGCCCCTGGGGGAGACCCAGTACTTC
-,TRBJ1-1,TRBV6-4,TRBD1,CASSRTGNTEAFF,TGTGCCAGCAGCCGGACAGGGAACACTGAAGCTTTCTTT
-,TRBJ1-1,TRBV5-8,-,CASRPMGPRWGEAFF,TGTGCCAGCCGGCCTATGGGGCCGAGGTGGGGTGAAGCTTTCTTT
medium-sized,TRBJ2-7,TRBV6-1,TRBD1,CASRDRGSHEQYF,TGTGCCAGCAGGGACAGGGGTAGCCACGAGCAGTACTTC
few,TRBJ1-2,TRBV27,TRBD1,CASSSQGAYGYTF,TGTGCCAGCAGTTCACAGGGGGCCTATGGCTACACCTTC
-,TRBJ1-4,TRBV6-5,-,CASGWLWREKLFF,TGTGCCAGCGGCTGGTTGTGGAGAGAAAAACTGTTTTTT
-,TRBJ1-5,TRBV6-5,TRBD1,CASSSGQGSNQPQHF,TGTGCCAGCAGTTCGGGACAGGGTAGCAATCAGCCCCAGCATTTT
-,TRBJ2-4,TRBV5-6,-,CASSSTAVLTKNIQYF,TGTGCCAGCAGCTCCACAGCAGTTTTGACCAAAAACATTCAGTACTTC
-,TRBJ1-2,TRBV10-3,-,CAISESVGYTF,TGTGCCATCAGTGAGTCGGTTGGCTACACCTTC
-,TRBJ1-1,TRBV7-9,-,CASSLDMNTEAFF,TGTGCCAGCAGCTTAGATATGAACACTGAAGCTTTCTTT
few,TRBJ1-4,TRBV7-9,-,CASSLGVFDEKLFF,TGTGCCAGCAGCTTAGGGGTATTTGATGAAAAACTGTTTTTT
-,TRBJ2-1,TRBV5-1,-,CASSLEVSVHNEQFF,TGCGCCAGCAGCTTGGAAGTGTCAGTCCACAATGAGCAGTTCTTC
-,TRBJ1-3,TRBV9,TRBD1,CASSVTGRGNTIYF,TGTGCCAGCAGCGTGACAGGGAGAGGAAACACCATATATTTT
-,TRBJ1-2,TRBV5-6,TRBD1,CASNHRGSDGYTF,TGTGCCAGCAACCACAGGGGGAGCGATGGCTACACCTTC
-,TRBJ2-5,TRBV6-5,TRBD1,CASSPRSGGETQYF,TGTGCCAGCAGTCCACGCTCAGGGGGAGAGACCCAGTACTTC
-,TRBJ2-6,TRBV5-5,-,CASSLAPDTRTLSGANVLTF,TGTGCCAGCAGCTTGGCCCCGGACACTCGAACCCTCTCTGGGGCCAACGTCCTGACTTTC
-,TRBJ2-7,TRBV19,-,CASSDAGRTGEQYF,TGTGCCAGTAGTGACGCGGGAAGGACAGGCGAGCAGTACTTC
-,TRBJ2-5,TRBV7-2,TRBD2,CASSALAGKEETQYF,TGTGCCAGCAGCGCCCTAGCGGGGAAGGAGGAGACCCAGTACTTC
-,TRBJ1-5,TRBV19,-,CASKETGYSNQPQHF,TGTGCCAGTAAGGAGACAGGCTATAGCAATCAGCCCCAGCATTTT
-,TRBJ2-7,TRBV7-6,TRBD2,CASSLYTSGGTYEQYF,TGTGCCAGCAGCTTATACACTAGCGGGGGGACATACGAGCAGTACTTC
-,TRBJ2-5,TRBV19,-,CASSMASQETQYF,TGTGCCAGTAGTATGGCTAGCCAAGAGACCCAGTACTTC
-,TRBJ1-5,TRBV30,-,CAWSVSDQPQHF,TGTGCCTGGAGTGTAAGTGATCAGCCCCAGCATTTT
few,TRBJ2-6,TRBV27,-,CASSSLTGANVLTF,TGTGCCAGCAGTTCCCTGACTGGGGCCAACGTCCTGACTTTC
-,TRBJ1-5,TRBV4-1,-,CASSQEANQPQHF,TGCGCCAGCAGCCAAGAAGCAAATCAGCCCCAGCATTTT
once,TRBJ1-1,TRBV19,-,CASSIVLAAGAFF,TGTGCCAGTAGTATAGTGTTGGCAGCCGGAGCTTTCTTT
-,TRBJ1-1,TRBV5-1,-,CASSLVAAMNTEAFF,TGCGCCAGCAGCTTGGTGGCGGCAATGAACACTGAAGCTTTCTTT
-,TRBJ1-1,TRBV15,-,CATSSTKPEAFF,TGTGCCACCAGCAGTACGAAGCCTGAAGCTTTCTTT
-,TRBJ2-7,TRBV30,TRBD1,CAWSKPRDSTYEQYF,TGTGCCTGGAGTAAACCCAGGGACAGCACCTACGAGCAGTACTTC
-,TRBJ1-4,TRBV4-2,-,CASSQDPSRRGNEKLFF,TGTGCCAGCAGCCAAGACCCCTCGAGAAGGGGGAATGAAAAACTGTTTTTT
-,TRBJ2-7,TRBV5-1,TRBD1,CASSPTGSLEQYF,TGCGCCAGCAGCCCGACAGGGTCTCTCGAGCAGTACTTC
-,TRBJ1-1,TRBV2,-,CASGPEAFF,TGTGCCAGCGGGCCTGAAGCTTTCTTT
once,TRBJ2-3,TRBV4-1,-,CASSQEFEGGSIDTQYF,TGCGCCAGCAGCCAAGAATTTGAGGGGGGGTCCATAGATACGCAGTATTTT
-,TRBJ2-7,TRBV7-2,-,CASSPQGGAYEQYF,TGTGCCAGCAGCCCTCAGGGAGGTGCGTACGAGCAGTACTTC
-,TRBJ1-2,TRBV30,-,CACLPGAPVYGYTF,TGTGCCTGTTTACCCGGGGCGCCGGTGTATGGCTACACCTTC
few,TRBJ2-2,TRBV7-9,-,CASNPPGGHNTGELFF,TGTGCCAGCAACCCTCCGGGGGGACACAACACCGGGGAGCTGTTTTTT
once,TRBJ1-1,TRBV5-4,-,CASSPGGTVNTEAFF,TGTGCCAGCAGCCCGGGGGGGACTGTGAACACTGAAGCTTTCTTT
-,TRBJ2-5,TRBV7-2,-,CASSLGGGGRETQYF,TGTGCCAGCAGCTTAGGCGGAGGGGGCAGGGAGACCCAGTACTTC
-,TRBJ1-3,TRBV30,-,CAWSVQGSGNTIYF,TGTGCCTGGAGTGTACAAGGCTCTGGAAACACCATATATTTT
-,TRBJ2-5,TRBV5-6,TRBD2,CASSLQGGETQYF,TGTGCCAGCAGCTTGCAGGGAGGGGAGACCCAGTACTTC
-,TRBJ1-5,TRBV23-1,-,CASSQGGPRQPQHF,TGCGCCAGCAGTCAGGGGGGCCCAAGACAGCCCCAGCATTTT
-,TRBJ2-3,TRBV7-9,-,CASRYSGDTQYF,TGTGCCAGCAGATATAGCGGAGATACGCAGTATTTT